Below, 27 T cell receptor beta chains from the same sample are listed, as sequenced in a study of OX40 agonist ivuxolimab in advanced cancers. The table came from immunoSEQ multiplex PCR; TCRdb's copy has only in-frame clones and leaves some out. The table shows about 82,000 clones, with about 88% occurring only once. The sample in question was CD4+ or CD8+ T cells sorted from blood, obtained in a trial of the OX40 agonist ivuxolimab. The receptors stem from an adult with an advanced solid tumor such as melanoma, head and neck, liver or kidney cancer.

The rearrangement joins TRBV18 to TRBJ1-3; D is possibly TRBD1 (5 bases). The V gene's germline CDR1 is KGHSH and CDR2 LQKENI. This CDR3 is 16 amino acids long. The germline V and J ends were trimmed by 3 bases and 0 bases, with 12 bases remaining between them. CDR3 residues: CASSPTGLSSGNTIYF. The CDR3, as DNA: TGTGCCAGCTCACCCACAGGACTTAGCTCTGGAAACACCATATATTTT.

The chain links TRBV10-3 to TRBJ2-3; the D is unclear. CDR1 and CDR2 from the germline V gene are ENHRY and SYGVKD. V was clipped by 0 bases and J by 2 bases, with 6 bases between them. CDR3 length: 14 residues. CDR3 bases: TGTGCCATCAGTGAGTCGATAGCCACAGATACGCAGTATTTT. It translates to CAISESIATDTQYF.

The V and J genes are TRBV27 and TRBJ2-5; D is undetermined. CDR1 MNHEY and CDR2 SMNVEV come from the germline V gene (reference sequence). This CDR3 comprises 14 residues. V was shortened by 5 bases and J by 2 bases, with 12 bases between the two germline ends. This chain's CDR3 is CASSPLAPQETQYF. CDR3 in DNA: TGTGCCAGCAGTCCTCTCGCGCCGCAAGAGACCCAGTACTTC.

The CDR3 loop reads CASSLEGRVMNTEAFF. CDR3 nucleotides: TGTGCCAGCAGCTTAGAGGGCAGGGTGATGAACACTGAAGCTTTCTTT. The gene calls are TRBV7-2 and TRBJ1-1, with a weak D call TRBD1 (5 bases). Trimming removed 1 base from V and 0 bases from J, with 12 bases in between. CDR1 SGHTA and CDR2 FQGNSA come from the germline V gene. The CDR3 length is 16 residues.

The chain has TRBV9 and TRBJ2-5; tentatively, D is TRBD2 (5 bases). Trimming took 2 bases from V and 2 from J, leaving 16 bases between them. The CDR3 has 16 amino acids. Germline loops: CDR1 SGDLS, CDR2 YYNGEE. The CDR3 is CASSVRSGREQETQYF. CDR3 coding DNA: TGTGCCAGCAGCGTGAGATCTGGACGGGAACAAGAGACCCAGTACTTC.

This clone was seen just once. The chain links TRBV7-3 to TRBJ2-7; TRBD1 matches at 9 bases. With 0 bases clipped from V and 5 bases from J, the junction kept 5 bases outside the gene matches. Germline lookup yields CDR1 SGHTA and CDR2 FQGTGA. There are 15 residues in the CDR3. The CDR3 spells CASSLTTGGIDEQYF. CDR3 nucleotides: TGTGCCAGCAGCTTAACGACAGGGGGTATCGACGAGCAGTACTTC.

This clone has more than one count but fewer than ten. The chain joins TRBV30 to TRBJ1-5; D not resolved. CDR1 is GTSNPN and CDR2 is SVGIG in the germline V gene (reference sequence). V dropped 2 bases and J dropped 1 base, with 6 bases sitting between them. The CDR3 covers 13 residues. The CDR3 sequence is CAWSRRSNQPQHF. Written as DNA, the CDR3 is TGTGCCTGGAGTCGGAGAAGCAATCAGCCCCAGCATTTT.

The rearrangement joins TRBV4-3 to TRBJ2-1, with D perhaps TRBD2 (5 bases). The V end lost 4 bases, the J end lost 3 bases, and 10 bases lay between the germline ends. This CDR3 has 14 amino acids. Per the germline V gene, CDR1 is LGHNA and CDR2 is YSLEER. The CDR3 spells CASSRGGLYNEQFF. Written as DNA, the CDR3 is TGCGCCAGCAGCCGAGGAGGACTCTACAATGAGCAGTTCTTC.

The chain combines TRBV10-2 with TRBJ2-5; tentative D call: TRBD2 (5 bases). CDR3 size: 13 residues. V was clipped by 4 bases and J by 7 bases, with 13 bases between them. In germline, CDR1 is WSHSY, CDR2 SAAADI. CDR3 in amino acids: CASSVSSMRTQYF. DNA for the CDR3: TGCGCCAGCAGTGTTTCTAGCATGCGGACCCAGTACTTC.

DNA for the CDR3: TGTGCCAGCAGCTTAGGAGGGTGGGCAGGGCTAGCTTTCTTT. Residues: CASSLGGWAGLAFF. J is TRBJ1-1 and V is TRBV7-2; a weak D match, TRBD1 (5 bases). The CDR3 totals 14 residues. V shed 1 base and J shed 10 bases, with 16 bases lying between them. Germline lookup yields CDR1 SGHTA and CDR2 FQGNSA.

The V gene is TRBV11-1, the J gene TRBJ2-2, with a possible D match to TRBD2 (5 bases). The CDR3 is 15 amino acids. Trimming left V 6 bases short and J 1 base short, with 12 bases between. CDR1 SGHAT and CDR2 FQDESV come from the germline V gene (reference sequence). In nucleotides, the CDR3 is TGTGCCAGCAGGCAGCCCGGGGAGAACACCGGGGAGCTGTTTTTT. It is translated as CASRQPGENTGELFF.

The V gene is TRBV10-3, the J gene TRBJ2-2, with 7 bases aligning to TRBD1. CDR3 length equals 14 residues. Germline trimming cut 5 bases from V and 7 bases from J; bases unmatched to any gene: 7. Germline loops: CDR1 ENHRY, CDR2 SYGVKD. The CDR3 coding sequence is TGTGCCATCAGTAGGACAGGCTTGGACGGGGAGCTGTTTTTT. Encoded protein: CAISRTGLDGELFF.

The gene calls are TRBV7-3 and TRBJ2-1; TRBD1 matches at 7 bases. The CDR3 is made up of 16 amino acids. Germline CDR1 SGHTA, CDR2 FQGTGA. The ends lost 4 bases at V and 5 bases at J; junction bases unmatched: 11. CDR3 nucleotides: TGTGCCAGCAGCTCGTTCGACAGGGACGGCGACAATGAGCAGTTCTTC. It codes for CASSSFDRDGDNEQFF.

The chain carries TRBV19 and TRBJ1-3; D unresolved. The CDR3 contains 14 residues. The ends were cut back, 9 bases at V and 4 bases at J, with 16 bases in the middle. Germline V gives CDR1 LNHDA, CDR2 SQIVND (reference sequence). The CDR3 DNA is TGTGCCAGAGATCTCCGGGTCCTAGGAAACACCATATATTTT. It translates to CARDLRVLGNTIYF.

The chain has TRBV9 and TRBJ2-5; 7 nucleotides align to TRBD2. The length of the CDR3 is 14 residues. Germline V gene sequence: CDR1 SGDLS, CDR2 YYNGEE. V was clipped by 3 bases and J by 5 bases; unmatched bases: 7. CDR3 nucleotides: TGTGCCAGCAGCGCGGGCGGGGGACCGGAGACCCAGTACTTC. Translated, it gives CASSAGGGPETQYF.

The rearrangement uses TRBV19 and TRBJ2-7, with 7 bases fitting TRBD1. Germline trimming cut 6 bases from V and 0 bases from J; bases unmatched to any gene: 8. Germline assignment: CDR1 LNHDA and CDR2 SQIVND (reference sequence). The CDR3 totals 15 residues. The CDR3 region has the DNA TGTGCCAGTAGAATGCGCCAGGGGGTCTCCTACGAGCAGTACTTC. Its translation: CASRMRQGVSYEQYF.

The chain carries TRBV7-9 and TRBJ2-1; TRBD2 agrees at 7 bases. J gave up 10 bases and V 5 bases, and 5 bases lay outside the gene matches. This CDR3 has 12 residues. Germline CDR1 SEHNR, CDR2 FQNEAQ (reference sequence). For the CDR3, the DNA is TGTGCCAGCAGCCTCCGGGAGGCCGAGCAGTTCTTC. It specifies CASSLREAEQFF.

In DNA form, the CDR3 reads TGTGCCAGCAGTCTCTCCCCGGCCCTAACCTATGGCTACACCTTC. Amino acids: CASSLSPALTYGYTF. The chain has TRBV28 and TRBJ1-2; D gene ambiguous. Trimming shortened V by 5 bases and J by 4 bases, and 17 bases separated the two germline ends. From germline, CDR1 is MDHEN and CDR2 SYDVKM. The CDR3 sequence is 15 residues long.

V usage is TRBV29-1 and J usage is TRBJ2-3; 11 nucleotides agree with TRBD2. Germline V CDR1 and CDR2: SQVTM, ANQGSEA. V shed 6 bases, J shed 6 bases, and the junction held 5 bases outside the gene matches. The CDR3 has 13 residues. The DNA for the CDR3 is TGCAGCGTACCACTAGCGGGAGTGGATACGCAGTATTTT. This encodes CSVPLAGVDTQYF.

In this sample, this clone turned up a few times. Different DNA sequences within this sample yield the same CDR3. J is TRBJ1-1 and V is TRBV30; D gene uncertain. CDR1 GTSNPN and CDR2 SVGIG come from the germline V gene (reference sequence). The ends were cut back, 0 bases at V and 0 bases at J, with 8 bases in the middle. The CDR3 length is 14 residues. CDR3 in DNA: TGTGCCTGGAGTGTGAAGGGCATGAACACTGAAGCTTTCTTT. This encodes CAWSVKGMNTEAFF.

DNA of the CDR3: TGTGCCTGGGCGACAGGGGGCTTTGGTGGCTACACCTTC. It specifies CAWATGGFGGYTF. The V and J genes are TRBV30 and TRBJ1-2, with 10 bases matching TRBD1. The germline V gene encodes CDR1 GTSNPN and CDR2 SVGIG (reference sequence). The CDR3 contains 13 residues. J was trimmed by 7 bases and V by 5 bases; bases with no gene match: 7. Looking up the rest from reference TRBV30 and TRBJ1-2 gives the full variable domain: SQTIHQWPATLVQPVGSPLSLECTVEGTSNPNLYWYRQAAGRGLQLLFYSVGIGQISSEVPQNLSASRPQDRQFILSSKKLLLSDSGFYLCAWATGGFGGYTFGSGTRLTVV.

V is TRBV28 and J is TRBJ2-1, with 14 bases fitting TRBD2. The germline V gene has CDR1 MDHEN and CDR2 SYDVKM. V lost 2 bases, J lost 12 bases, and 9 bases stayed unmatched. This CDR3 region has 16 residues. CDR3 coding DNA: TGTGCCAGCAGTTTAGCGACTAGCGGGAGGGCCAACGGGCAGTTCTTC. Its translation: CASSLATSGRANGQFF.

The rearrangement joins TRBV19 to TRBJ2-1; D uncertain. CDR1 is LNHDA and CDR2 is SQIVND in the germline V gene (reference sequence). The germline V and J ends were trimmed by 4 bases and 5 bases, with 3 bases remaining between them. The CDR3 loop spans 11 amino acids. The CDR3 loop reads CASSRNNEQFF. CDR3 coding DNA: TGTGCCAGTAGTAGGAACAATGAGCAGTTCTTC.

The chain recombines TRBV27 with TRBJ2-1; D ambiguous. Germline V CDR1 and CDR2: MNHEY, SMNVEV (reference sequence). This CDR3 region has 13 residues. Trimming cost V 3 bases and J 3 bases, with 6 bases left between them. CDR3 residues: CASSLNRYNEQFF. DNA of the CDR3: TGTGCCAGCAGTTTGAACCGCTACAATGAGCAGTTCTTC.

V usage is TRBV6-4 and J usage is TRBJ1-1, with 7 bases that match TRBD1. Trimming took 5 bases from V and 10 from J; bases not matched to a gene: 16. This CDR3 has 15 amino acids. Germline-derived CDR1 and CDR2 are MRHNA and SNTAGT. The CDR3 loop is CASSPGTEGPWVAFF. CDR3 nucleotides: TGTGCCAGCAGTCCCGGGACAGAAGGTCCTTGGGTAGCTTTCTTT.

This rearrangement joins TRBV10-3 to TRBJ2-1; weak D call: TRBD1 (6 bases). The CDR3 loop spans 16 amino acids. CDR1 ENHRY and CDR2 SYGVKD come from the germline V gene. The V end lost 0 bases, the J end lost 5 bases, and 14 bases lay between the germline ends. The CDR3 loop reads CAISESGRGMNNEQFF. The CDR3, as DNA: TGTGCCATCAGTGAGTCCGGCAGGGGCATGAACAATGAGCAGTTCTTC.

DNA of the CDR3: TGCGCCAGCAGCGCCGGGGGGGCGGCCACCGGGGAGCTGTTTTTT. Translated: CASSAGGAATGELFF. The chain joins TRBV5-1 to TRBJ2-2, with TRBD2 matching over 8 bases. The CDR3 runs to 15 residues. Germline values: CDR1 SGHRS, CDR2 YFSETQ. J was trimmed by 4 bases and V by 4 bases; bases with no gene match: 6.